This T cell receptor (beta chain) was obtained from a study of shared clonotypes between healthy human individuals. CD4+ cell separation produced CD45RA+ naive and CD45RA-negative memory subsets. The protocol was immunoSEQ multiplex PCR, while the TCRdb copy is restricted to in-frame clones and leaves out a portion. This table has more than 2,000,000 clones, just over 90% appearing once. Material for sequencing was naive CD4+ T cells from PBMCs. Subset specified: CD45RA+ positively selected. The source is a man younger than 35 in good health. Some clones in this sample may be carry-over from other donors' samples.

CDR3 protein: CASSLSGDTDTQYF. The CDR3 region has the DNA TGCGCCAGCAGCTTGTCAGGGGACACAGATACGCAGTATTTT. The chain carries TRBV5-1 and TRBJ2-3, with a tentative D call TRBD1 (6 bases). Trimming cost V 1 base and J 2 bases, with 8 bases left between them. CDR1 SGHRS and CDR2 YFSETQ come from the germline V gene. The CDR3 runs to 14 residues.